Listed below are T cell receptor beta chains from one sample, sequenced in a study of blood T cell repertoires in COVID-19. Produced via immunoSEQ multiplex PCR; TCRdb's table is partial and in-frame only. The sample has about 64,000 clones; 70% to 85% are singletons. Source material: peripheral blood. All receptors come from a woman in her sixties with acute or convalescent COVID-19. Each CDR3 is given with its conserved first and last residue. D genes are given only for firm matches. Clone size is stated in some rows and not others, as once, few, many or a class when expanded.

J gene	D gene	clone size	V gene	CDR3 DNA	CDR3 protein
TRBJ2-1	TRBD2	NA	TRBV24-1	TGTGCCACCAGTGACCAAATGAGCGGGGGGGGCCACAATGAGCAGTTCTTC	CATSDQMSGGGHNEQFF
TRBJ1-2	NA	NA	TRBV27	TGTGCCAGCAGTCCCAGGGGACTCTCGGGAGGAGGCTACACCTTC	CASSPRGLSGGGYTF
TRBJ2-3	TRBD2	NA	TRBV7-6	TGTGCCAGCAGCTTAGCGGCTAGCGGGGGGGGAAAATATTTT	CASSLAASGGGKYF
TRBJ2-1	NA	NA	TRBV5-1	TGCGCCAGCAGCCCACTGGGACACTACAATGAGCAGTTCTTC	CASSPLGHYNEQFF
TRBJ2-2	NA	NA	TRBV4-2	TGTGCCAGCAGCCTTTCAACCGGGGAGCTGTTTTTT	CASSLSTGELFF
TRBJ2-3	NA	NA	TRBV25-1	TGTGCCAGCAGTGAACCCCTGGGGAGGGGGACAGATACGCAGTATTTT	CASSEPLGRGTDTQYF
TRBJ2-5	NA	NA	TRBV19	TGTGCCAGTAGTCCGGGGAGGAGTGAGACCCAGTACTTC	CASSPGRSETQYF
TRBJ1-5	NA	NA	TRBV5-1	TGCGCCAGCAGCTTGGAAGGGGTCGGCAATCAGCCCCAGCATTTT	CASSLEGVGNQPQHF
TRBJ2-1	NA	NA	TRBV5-1	TGCGCCAGCAGCTTGGTCGGGAGCGAGCAGTTCTTC	CASSLVGSEQFF
TRBJ1-1	TRBD1	NA	TRBV19	TGTGCCAGTAGTCCGAAAGTCACAGGGGCGAACACTGAAGCTTTCTTT	CASSPKVTGANTEAFF
TRBJ1-3	NA	NA	TRBV7-2	TGTGCCAGCAGCTTAGGGAACTACGCTGGAAACACCATATATTTT	CASSLGNYAGNTIYF
TRBJ1-2	NA	NA	TRBV6-1	TGTGCCAGCAGTGAAGGGATTCCGGGGTACTATGGCTACACCTTC	CASSEGIPGYYGYTF
TRBJ2-4	NA	NA	TRBV5-1	TGCGCCAGCAGCTTCGACAGTCTGGCCAAAAACATTCAGTACTTC	CASSFDSLAKNIQYF
TRBJ1-5	NA	once	TRBV5-5	TGTGCCAGCAGCTACCGGTGGAGCAATCAGCCCCAGCATTTT	CASSYRWSNQPQHF
TRBJ1-2	TRBD1	NA	TRBV5-4	TGTGCCAGCAGCTTGGCCGGACAGGCCTATGGCTACACCTTC	CASSLAGQAYGYTF
TRBJ2-3	TRBD2	NA	TRBV27	TGTGCCAGCAGTTTTTTGGCTAGCGGTTATTCTAGCACAGATACGCAGTATTTT	CASSFLASGYSSTDTQYF
TRBJ1-2	NA	few	TRBV2	TGTGCCAGCAGACCGAAGCGAGGGACTGAGATTTATGGCTACACCTTC	CASRPKRGTEIYGYTF
TRBJ1-2	NA	NA	TRBV9	TGTGCCAGCAGCGTAGCAGCGGGGCATAGGCTAGTTGGCTACACCTTC	CASSVAAGHRLVGYTF
TRBJ1-4	NA	NA	TRBV6-6	TGTGCCAGCAGTCAGGGACATGGGAGTGCAACTAATGAAAAACTGTTTTTT	CASSQGHGSATNEKLFF
TRBJ1-3	NA	NA	TRBV6-2/TRBV6-3	TGTGCCAGCAGCGAGACAGGACTCTCTGGAAACACCATATATTTT	CASSETGLSGNTIYF
TRBJ2-3	NA	NA	TRBV3-1/TRBV3-2	TGTGCCAGCAGCCAAGATTTCGGCGGGGGCCGGGATACGCAGTATTTT	CASSQDFGGGRDTQYF
TRBJ1-3	NA	NA	TRBV9	TGTGCCAGCAGCGACGACAGGTTAGGAAACACCATATATTTT	CASSDDRLGNTIYF
TRBJ1-6	NA	NA	TRBV2	TGTGCCAGCAGTGGGAACAGTAATTCACCCCTCCACTTT	CASSGNSNSPLHF
TRBJ1-1	NA	NA	TRBV5-1	TGCGCCAGCAGCTATACAAGTAAGACTGAAGCTTTCTTT	CASSYTSKTEAFF
TRBJ2-5	NA	NA	TRBV7-3	TGTGCCAGCAGCTGGGCCCCCGGCAAGATGGAGACCCAGTACTTC	CASSWAPGKMETQYF
TRBJ2-3	NA	NA	TRBV19	TGTGCCAGTAGTACCGGGACTGCAGATACGCAGTATTTT	CASSTGTADTQYF
TRBJ1-5	NA	NA	TRBV2	TGTGCCAGCAGGAGGCCCCCGGGCAATCAGCCCCAGCATTTT	CASRRPPGNQPQHF
TRBJ1-4	NA	NA	TRBV9	TGTGCCAGCAGCGAAAGACAGGTTCCTTCAACTAATGAAAAACTGTTTTTT	CASSERQVPSTNEKLFF
TRBJ2-7	NA	NA	TRBV5-1	TGCGCCAGCAGCTTGCCGAGACTCTACGAGCAGTACTTC	CASSLPRLYEQYF
TRBJ2-6	TRBD1	NA	TRBV5-4	TGTGCCAGCAGCACCTGGACAGGGGGGCGTTTCTCTGGGGCCAACGTCCTGACTTTC	CASSTWTGGRFSGANVLTF
TRBJ1-5	NA	once	TRBV19	TGTGCCAGTAGTGATCTAGGGGGCAATCAGCCCCAGCATTTT	CASSDLGGNQPQHF
TRBJ1-3	NA	NA	TRBV10-3	TGTGCCATCAGCCCCTCCAGGGAAGGAGGAAACACCATATATTTT	CAISPSREGGNTIYF
TRBJ2-7	TRBD2	NA	TRBV5-1	TGCGCCAGCAGCCCCCGGGAGGGTTCTGGTGGAGAGCAGTACTTC	CASSPREGSGGEQYF
TRBJ2-7	TRBD2	NA	TRBV11-2	TGTGCCAGCAGCTTAGCGGCTAGCGGGGACTCCTACGAGCAGTACTTC	CASSLAASGDSYEQYF
TRBJ1-1	TRBD1	few	TRBV12-3/TRBV12-4	TGTGCCAGCAGTTTGACAGGGGGGGTCGAAGCTTTCTTT	CASSLTGGVEAFF
TRBJ2-7	TRBD1	NA	TRBV5-5	TGTGCCAGCAGCTTGAAGGGACAGGGGGCCGACGAGCAGTACTTC	CASSLKGQGADEQYF
TRBJ1-3	NA	NA	TRBV2	TGTGCCAGCAGTGGACAGCCTATCTCTGGAAACACCATATATTTT	CASSGQPISGNTIYF
TRBJ2-3	TRBD1	NA	TRBV13	TGTGCCAGCAGCCCGGGACAGGGAGGGGAAACAGATACGCAGTATTTT	CASSPGQGGETDTQYF
TRBJ2-3	NA	few	TRBV18	TGTGCCAGCCGGAAGGAGTTTAGAAGAGATACGCAGTATTTT	CASRKEFRRDTQYF
TRBJ1-4	NA	NA	TRBV7-3	TGTGCCAGCAGCTTAGGTTCCGGCGGAAAACTGTTTTTT	CASSLGSGGKLFF
TRBJ1-2	NA	NA	TRBV19	TGTGCCAGTAGTTTTCGACAGGCCTATGGCTACACCTTC	CASSFRQAYGYTF
TRBJ1-5	TRBD1	few	TRBV18	TGTGCCAGCTCACTAGGGACAGGTCGAAATCAGCCCCAGCATTTT	CASSLGTGRNQPQHF
TRBJ1-1	NA	NA	TRBV10-2	TGCGCCAGCCGGGGACAACAGAACACTGAAGCTTTCTTT	CASRGQQNTEAFF
TRBJ2-3	TRBD2	NA	TRBV6-1	TGTGCCAGCAGTGATCTAGCGGGGGGGCCTGATACGCAGTATTTT	CASSDLAGGPDTQYF
TRBJ1-3	TRBD1	NA	TRBV3-1/TRBV3-2	TGTGCCAGCAGCTTCCGACAGGGCACTGGAAACACCATATATTTT	CASSFRQGTGNTIYF
TRBJ1-2	TRBD1	NA	TRBV19	TGTGCCAGTAGCCCAACGACCGGGAGCGGGACAGGGGCTGGCTACACCTTC	CASSPTTGSGTGAGYTF
TRBJ2-3	NA	NA	TRBV20-1	TGCAGTGCTAGATCGTCGGATACGCAGTATTTT	CSARSSDTQYF
TRBJ1-3	NA	few	TRBV7-2	TGTGCCAGCAGCTTGTCTAATCCGGGGGCTGGAAACACCATATATTTT	CASSLSNPGAGNTIYF
TRBJ2-2	NA	NA	TRBV29-1	TGCAGCGCCGCCCAAGTGGGACTTAGGTCACCCGGGGAGCTGTTTTTT	CSAAQVGLRSPGELFF
TRBJ2-2	TRBD1	NA	TRBV7-2	TGTGCCAGCAGCCCATGGACAGGCAAGAACACCGGGGAGCTGTTTTTT	CASSPWTGKNTGELFF
TRBJ1-2	TRBD1	NA	TRBV15	TGTGCCACCAGCAGAGATAGGGGGCCAATATATGGCTACACCTTC	CATSRDRGPIYGYTF
TRBJ1-3	NA	NA	TRBV7-9	TGTGCCAGCAGCTTAGTCGCGGGCTCTGGAAACACCATATATTTT	CASSLVAGSGNTIYF
TRBJ1-1	TRBD1	NA	TRBV12-3/TRBV12-4	TGTGCCAGCAGCAGGGGACAGGGGGCTGAAGCTTTCTTT	CASSRGQGAEAFF
TRBJ1-2	NA	NA	TRBV6-2/TRBV6-3	TGTGCCAGCAGCCCTAGACAGCCCCAAACGTCCGATGGCTACACCTTC	CASSPRQPQTSDGYTF
TRBJ1-2	NA	NA	TRBV19	TGTGCCGGCCCAGGGTTTGTCTATGGCTACACCTTC	CAGPGFVYGYTF
TRBJ2-3	NA	few	TRBV6-4	TGTGCCAGCAGTAAAACCGCAGGGGTCGGCACAGATACGCAGTATTTT	CASSKTAGVGTDTQYF
TRBJ1-5	NA	NA	TRBV27	TGTGCCAGCAGTTTATATCAGGGGAGCAATCAGCCCCAGCATTTT	CASSLYQGSNQPQHF
TRBJ1-1	NA	NA	TRBV3-1/TRBV3-2	TGTGCCAGCAGCCAGGCCCTTATTCAGGGACTTGAAGCTTTCTTT	CASSQALIQGLEAFF
TRBJ1-1	NA	NA	TRBV10-3	TGTGCCATCAGTGCCAGGGGGAACACTGAAGCTTTCTTT	CAISARGNTEAFF
TRBJ1-4	NA	NA	TRBV30	TGTGCCGTAATACAGGGATTTGAAAAACTGTTTTTT	CAVIQGFEKLFF